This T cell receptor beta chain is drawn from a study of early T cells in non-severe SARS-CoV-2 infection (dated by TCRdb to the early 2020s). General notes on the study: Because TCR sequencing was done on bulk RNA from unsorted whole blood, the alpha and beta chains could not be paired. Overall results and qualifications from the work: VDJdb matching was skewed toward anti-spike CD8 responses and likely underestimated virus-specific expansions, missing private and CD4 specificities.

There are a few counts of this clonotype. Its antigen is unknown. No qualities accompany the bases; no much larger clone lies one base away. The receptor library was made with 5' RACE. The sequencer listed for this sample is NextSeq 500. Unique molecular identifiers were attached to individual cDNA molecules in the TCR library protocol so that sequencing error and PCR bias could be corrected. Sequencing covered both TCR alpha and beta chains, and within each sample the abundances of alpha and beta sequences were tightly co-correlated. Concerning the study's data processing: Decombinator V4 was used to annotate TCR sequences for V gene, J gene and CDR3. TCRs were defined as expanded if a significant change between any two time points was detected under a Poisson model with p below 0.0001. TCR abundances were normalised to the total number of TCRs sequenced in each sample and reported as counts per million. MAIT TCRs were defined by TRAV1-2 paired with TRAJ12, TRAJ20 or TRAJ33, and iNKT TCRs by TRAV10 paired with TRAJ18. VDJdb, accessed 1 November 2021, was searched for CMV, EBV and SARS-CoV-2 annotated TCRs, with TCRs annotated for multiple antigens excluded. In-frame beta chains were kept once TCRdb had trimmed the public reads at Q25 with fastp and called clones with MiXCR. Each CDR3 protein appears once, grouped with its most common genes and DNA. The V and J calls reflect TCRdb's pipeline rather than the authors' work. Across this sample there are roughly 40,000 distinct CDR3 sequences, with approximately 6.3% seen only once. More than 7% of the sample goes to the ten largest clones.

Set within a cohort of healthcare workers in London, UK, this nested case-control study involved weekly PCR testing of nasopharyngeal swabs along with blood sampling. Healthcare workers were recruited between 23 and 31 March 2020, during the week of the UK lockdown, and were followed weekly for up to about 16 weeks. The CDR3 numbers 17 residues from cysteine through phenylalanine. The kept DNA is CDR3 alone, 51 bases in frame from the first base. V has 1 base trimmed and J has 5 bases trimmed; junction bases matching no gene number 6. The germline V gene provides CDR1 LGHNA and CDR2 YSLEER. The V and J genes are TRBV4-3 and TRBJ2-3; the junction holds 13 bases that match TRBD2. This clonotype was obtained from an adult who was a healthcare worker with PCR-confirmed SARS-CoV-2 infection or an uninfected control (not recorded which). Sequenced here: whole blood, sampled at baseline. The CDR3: CASSQAPTSGGIDTQYF. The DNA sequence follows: TGCGCCAGCAGCCAAGCCCCGACTAGCGGGGGGATAGATACGCAGTATTTT.